This T cell receptor beta chain came from a study of T cell clonality in common variable immunodeficiency. Sequencing used immunoSEQ multiplex PCR; TCRdb keeps in-frame clones, though not all of them. Sampling found 55,000 to 65,000 clones, none seen once. Study results and limitations: CVID subjects shared fewer TCRbeta clones than healthy controls did. T cell subpopulation sequencing would be needed to explain CVID clonality.

There are many counts of this clone. The antigen remains unidentified. Heparinized whole blood, about 4.5 to 8.5 ml, came from each donor. The specimen was peripheral blood mononuclear cells. The clonotype originates from a person aged 18 to 75 in good health.

The CDR3 is CASRVAGGVPNEQFF. Partial CDR3 DNA: TGTGCCAGCAGAGTAGCGGGAGGAGTCCCCAATGAG. V is TRBV12-3 or TRBV12-4 and J is TRBJ2-1; 10 bases are shared with TRBD2. The CDR3 is cut off 3 residues early in the read; its end comes from the germline J gene. With 6 bases clipped from V and 6 bases from J, the junction kept 8 bases outside the gene matches. The CDR3 is 15 residues long.